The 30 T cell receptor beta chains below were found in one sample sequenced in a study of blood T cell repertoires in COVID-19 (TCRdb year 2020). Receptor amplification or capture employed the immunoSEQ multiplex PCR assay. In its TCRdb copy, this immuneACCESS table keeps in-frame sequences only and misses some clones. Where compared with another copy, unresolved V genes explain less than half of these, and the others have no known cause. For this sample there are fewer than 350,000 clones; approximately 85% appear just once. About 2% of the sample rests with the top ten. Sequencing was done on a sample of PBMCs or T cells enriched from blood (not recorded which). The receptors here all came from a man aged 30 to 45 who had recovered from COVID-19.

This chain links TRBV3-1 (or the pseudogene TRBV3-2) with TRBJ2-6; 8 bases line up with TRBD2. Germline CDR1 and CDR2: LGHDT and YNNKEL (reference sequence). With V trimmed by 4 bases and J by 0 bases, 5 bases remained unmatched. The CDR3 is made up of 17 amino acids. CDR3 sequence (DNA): TGTGCCAGCAGCCCATCGGGGGGGAACTCTGGGGCCAACGTCCTGACTTTC. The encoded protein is CASSPSGGNSGANVLTF.

The CDR3 here is CASSQSLRDRARNEQFF. DNA of the CDR3: TGTGCCAGCAGCCAGAGCTTACGGGACAGAGCGAGGAATGAGCAGTTCTTC. This rearrangement joins TRBV3-1 (or the pseudogene TRBV3-2) to TRBJ2-1, with 7 bases matching TRBD1. The CDR3 spans 17 residues. J was trimmed by 7 bases and V by 3 bases; bases with no gene match: 15. The germline gives CDR1 LGHDT, CDR2 YNNKEL (reference sequence).

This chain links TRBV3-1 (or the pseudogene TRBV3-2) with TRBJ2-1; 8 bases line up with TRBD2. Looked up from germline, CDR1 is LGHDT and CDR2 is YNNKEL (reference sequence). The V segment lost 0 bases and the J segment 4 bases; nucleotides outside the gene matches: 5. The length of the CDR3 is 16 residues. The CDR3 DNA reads TGTGCCAGCAGCCAAGATGACCGGGGGGGATACAATGAGCAGTTCTTC. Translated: CASSQDDRGGYNEQFF.

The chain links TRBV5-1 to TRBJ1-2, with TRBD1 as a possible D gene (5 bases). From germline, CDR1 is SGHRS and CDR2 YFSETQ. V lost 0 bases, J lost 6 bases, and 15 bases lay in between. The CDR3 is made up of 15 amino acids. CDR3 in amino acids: CASSLEMAGINGYTF. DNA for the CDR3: TGCGCCAGCAGCTTGGAGATGGCAGGGATCAATGGCTACACCTTC.

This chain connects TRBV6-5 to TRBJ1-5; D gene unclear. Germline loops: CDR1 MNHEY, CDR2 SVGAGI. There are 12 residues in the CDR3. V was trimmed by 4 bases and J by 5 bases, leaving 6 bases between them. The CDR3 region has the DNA TGTGCCAGCAGTTTCCTAGATCAGCCCCAGCATTTT. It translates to CASSFLDQPQHF.

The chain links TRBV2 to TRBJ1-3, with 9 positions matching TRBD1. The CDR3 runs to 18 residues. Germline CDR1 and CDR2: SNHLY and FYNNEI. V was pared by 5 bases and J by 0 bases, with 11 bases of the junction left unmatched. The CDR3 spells CASSRQGVRGPSGNTIYF. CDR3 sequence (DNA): TGTGCCAGCAGTAGACAGGGGGTGAGGGGGCCCTCTGGAAACACCATATATTTT.

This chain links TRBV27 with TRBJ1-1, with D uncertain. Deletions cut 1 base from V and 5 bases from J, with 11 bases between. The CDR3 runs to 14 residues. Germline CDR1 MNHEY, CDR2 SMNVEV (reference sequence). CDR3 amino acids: CASSLLAGRTEAFF. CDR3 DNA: TGTGCCAGCAGTTTATTGGCGGGAAGGACTGAAGCTTTCTTT.

The CDR3 loop is CASSTDTFGELFF. As DNA, the CDR3 is TGCGCCAGCAGCACGGACACTTTCGGGGAGCTGTTTTTT. The chain has TRBV5-1 and TRBJ2-2; D might be TRBD1 (5 bases). Deletions cut 4 bases from V and 7 bases from J, with 11 bases between. This CDR3 has 13 amino acids. Germline assignment: CDR1 SGHRS and CDR2 YFSETQ.

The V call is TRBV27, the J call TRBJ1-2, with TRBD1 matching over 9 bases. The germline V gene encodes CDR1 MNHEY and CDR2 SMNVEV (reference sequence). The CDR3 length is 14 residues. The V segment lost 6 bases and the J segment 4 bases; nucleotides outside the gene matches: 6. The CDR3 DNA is TGTGCCAGCAGAGTACAGGGGGCGGCCTATGGCTACACCTTC. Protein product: CASRVQGAAYGYTF.

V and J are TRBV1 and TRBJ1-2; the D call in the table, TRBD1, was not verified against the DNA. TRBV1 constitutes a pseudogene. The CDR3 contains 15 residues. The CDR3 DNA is TGCACCAGCAGGCCTAAGGACAAGCCTAACTATGGCTACACCTTC. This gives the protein CTSRPKDKPNYGYTF.

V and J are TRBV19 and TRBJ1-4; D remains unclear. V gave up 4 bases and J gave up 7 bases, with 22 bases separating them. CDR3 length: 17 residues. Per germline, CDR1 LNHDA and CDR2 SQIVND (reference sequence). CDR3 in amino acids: CASSRLTDGFEGEKLFF. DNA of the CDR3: TGTGCCAGTAGTAGGTTAACGGATGGGTTCGAGGGTGAAAAACTGTTTTTT.

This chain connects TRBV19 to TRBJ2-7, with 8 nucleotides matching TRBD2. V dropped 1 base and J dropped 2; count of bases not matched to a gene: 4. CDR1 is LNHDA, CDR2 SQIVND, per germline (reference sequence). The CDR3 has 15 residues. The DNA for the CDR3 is TGTGCCAGTAGTATAGGAACTAGCGGCACCTACGAGCAGTACTTC. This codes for CASSIGTSGTYEQYF.

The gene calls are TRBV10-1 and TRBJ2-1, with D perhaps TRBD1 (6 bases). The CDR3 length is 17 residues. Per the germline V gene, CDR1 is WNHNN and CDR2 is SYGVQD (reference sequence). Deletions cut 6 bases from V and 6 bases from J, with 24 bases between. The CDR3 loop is CASSPGTKKGLTNEQFF. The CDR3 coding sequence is TGCGCCAGCAGCCCCGGGACAAAAAAGGGGCTAACCAATGAGCAGTTCTTC.

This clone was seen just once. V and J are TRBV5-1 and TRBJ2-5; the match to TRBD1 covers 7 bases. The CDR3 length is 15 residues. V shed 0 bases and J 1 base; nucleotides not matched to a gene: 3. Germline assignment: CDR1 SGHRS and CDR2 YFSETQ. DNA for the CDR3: TGCGCCAGCAGCTTGGAAGCAGGGGGCCAAGAGACCCAGTACTTC. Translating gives CASSLEAGGQETQYF.

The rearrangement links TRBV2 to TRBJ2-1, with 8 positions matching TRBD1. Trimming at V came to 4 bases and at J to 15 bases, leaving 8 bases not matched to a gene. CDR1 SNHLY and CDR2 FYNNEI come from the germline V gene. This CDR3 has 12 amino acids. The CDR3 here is CASSVDRDLGFF. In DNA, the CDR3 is TGTGCCAGCAGTGTGGACAGGGACTTAGGGTTCTTC.

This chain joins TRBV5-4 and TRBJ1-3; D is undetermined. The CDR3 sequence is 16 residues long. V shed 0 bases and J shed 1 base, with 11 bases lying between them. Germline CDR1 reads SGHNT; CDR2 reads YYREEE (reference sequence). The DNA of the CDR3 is TGTGCCAGCAGCTTGGCGGCGAGCGTATCTGGAAACACCATATATTTT. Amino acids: CASSLAASVSGNTIYF. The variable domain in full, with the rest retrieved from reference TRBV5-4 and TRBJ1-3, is ETGVTQSPTHLIKTRGQQVTLRCSSQSGHNTVSWYQQALGQGPQFIFQYYREEENGRGNFPPRFSGLQFPNYSSELNVNALELDDSALYLCASSLAASVSGNTIYFGEGSWLTVV.

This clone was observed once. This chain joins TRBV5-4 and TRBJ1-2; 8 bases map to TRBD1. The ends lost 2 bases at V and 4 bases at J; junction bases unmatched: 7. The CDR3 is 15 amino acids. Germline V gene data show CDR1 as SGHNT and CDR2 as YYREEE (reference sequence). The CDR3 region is CASSFPGQGLYGYTF. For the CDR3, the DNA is TGTGCCAGCAGCTTTCCAGGACAGGGCCTCTATGGCTACACCTTC.

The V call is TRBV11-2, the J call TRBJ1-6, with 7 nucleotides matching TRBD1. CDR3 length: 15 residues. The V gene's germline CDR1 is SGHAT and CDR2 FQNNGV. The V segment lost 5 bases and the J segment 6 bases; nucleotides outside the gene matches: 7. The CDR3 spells CASSVGQLGNSPLHF. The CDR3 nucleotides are TGTGCCAGCAGCGTGGGACAGCTCGGTAATTCACCCCTCCACTTT.

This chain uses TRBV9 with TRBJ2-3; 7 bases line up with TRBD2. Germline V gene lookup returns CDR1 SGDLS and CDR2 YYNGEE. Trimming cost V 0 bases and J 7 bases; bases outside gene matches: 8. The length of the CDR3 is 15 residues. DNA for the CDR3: TGTGCCAGCAGCGTAGACCGGGAGGCCCCACATACGCAGTATTTT. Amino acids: CASSVDREAPHTQYF. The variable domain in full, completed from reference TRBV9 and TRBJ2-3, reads DSGVTQTPKHLITATGQRVTLRCSPRSGDLSVYWYQQSLDQGLQFLIQYYNGEERAKGNILERFSAQQFPDLHSELNLSSLELGDSALYFCASSVDREAPHTQYFGPGTRLTVL.

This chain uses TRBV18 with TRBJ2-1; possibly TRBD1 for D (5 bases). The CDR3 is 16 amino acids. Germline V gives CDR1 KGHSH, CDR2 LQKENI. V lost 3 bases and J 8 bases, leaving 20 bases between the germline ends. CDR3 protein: CASSPISPKKGDEQFF. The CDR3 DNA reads TGTGCCAGCTCACCTATCAGCCCTAAGAAAGGGGATGAGCAGTTCTTC.

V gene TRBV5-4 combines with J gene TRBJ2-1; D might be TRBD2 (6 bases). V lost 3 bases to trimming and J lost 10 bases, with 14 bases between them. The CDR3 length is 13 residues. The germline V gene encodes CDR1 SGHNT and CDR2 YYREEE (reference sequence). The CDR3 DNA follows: TGTGCCAGCAGCTCGGGACTTCACGGAGAGCAGTTCTTC. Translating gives CASSSGLHGEQFF. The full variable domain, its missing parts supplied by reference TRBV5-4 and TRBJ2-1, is ETGVTQSPTHLIKTRGQQVTLRCSSQSGHNTVSWYQQALGQGPQFIFQYYREEENGRGNFPPRFSGLQFPNYSSELNVNALELDDSALYLCASSSGLHGEQFFGPGTRLTVL.

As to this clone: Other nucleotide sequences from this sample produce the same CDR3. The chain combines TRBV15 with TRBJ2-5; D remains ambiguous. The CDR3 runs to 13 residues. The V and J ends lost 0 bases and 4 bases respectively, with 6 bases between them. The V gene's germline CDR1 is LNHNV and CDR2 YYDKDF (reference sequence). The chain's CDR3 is CATSRDLRETQYF. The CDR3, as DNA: TGTGCCACCAGCAGAGATCTCAGAGAGACCCAGTACTTC.

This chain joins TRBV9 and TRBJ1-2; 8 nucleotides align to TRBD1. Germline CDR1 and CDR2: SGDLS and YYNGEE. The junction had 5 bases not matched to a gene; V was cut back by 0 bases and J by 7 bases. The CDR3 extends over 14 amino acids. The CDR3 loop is CASSVGTGGRGYTF. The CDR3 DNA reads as TGTGCCAGCAGCGTAGGAACAGGGGGACGTGGCTACACCTTC.

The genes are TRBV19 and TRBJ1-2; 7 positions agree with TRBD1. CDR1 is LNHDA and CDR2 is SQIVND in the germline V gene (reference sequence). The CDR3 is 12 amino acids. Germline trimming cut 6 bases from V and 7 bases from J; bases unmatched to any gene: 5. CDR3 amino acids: CASSDRASGYTF. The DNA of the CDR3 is TGTGCCAGTAGCGACAGGGCGTCTGGCTACACCTTC.

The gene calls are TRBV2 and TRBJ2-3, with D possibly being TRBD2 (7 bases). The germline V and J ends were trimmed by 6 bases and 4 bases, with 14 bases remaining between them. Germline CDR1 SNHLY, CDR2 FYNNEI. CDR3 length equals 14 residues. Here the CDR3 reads CASRTGGGADTQYF. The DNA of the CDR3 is TGTGCCAGCAGGACGGGCGGGGGCGCAGATACGCAGTATTTT.

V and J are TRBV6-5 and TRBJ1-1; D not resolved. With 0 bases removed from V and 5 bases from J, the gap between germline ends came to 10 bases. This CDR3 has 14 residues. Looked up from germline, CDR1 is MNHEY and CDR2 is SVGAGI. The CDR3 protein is CASSYSEFGTEAFF. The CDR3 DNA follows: TGTGCCAGCAGTTACTCAGAATTCGGGACTGAAGCTTTCTTT.

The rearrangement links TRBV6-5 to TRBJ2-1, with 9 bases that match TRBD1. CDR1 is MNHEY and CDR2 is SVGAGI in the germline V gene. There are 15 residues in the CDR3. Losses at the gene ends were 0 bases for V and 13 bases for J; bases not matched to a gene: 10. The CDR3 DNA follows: TGTGCCAGCAGTTACTCAGGAGAGGGACAGGGCGAACAGTTCTTC. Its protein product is CASSYSGEGQGEQFF.

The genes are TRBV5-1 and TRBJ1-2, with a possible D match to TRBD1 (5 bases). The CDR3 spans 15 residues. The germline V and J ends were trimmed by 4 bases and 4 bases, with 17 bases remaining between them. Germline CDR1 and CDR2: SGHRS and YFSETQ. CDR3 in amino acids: CASSTDDSKVYGYTF. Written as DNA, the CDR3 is TGCGCCAGCAGCACCGATGACAGCAAAGTCTATGGCTACACCTTC.

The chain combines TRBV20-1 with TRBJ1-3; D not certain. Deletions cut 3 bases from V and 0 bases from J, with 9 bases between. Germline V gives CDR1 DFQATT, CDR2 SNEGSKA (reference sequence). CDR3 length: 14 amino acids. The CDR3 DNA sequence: TGCAGTGCTAGTCCCCAGGCCTCTGGAAACACCATATATTTT. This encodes CSASPQASGNTIYF.

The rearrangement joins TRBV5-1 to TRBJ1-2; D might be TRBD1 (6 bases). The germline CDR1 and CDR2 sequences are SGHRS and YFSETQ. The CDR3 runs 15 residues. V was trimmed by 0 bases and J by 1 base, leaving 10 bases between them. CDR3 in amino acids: CASSLEGGINYGYTF. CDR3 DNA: TGCGCCAGCAGCTTGGAAGGGGGAATTAACTATGGCTACACCTTC.